This T cell receptor (beta chain) derives from a study of T cells in Graves' hyperthyroidism and ophthalmopathy. The diagnoses drew upon clinical symptoms, serum thyroxine and TRAb, thyroid ultrasound and orbital computed tomography. The PBMCs were taken from approximately 9 ml of fresh peripheral blood. Amplification yielded TCR beta CDR3 regions, with RNA transcripts as the source. HTBI primers were employed in a first-round RT-PCR of the TCR CDR3. MiXCR, applied by TCRdb to the multiplex PCR reads, yields one record per CDR3 protein. The sample includes roughly 40,000 distinct CDR3 sequences, about 50% seen only once; the top ten take under 20%. Within the sample, this clonotype is medium-sized. The antigen is unknown. Trimming shortened V by 7 bases and J by 2 bases, and 9 bases separated the two germline ends. CDR3 length: 12 amino acids. Germline CDR1 DFQATT, CDR2 SNEGSKA (reference sequence).

Points from the study as a whole: Ophthalmopathy prediction by the model preceded onset by a median about 6.3 months.

The source is a middle-aged man with Graves' ophthalmopathy. Sequencing was carried out using blood. The J gene is TRBJ1-5, the V gene TRBV20-1, with D unclear. In nucleotides, the CDR3 is TGCAGTGGTTACAGTGGCAATCAGCCCCAGCATTTT. Amino acid sequence: CSGYSGNQPQHF.